This T cell receptor beta chain was profiled in a study of T cell changes during pregnancy in multiple sclerosis. Libraries were prepared by immunoSEQ multiplex PCR; TCRdb keeps only in-frame clonotypes and omits some of them. The sample consists of around 95,000 clones, 94% of them appearing once. V was cut by 2 bases and J by 2 bases, with 7 bases left in between. The CDR3 spans 13 residues. CDR1 is SEHNR and CDR2 is FQNEAQ in the germline V gene (reference sequence). The sequence derives from a female donor in good health, enrolled as a control in a pregnancy study. The material was peripheral blood, obtained after pregnancy. The chain is built from TRBV7-9 and TRBJ2-7; possible D gene TRBD1, 5 bases. The CDR3: CASSLSGTYEQYF. In nucleotides, the CDR3 is TGTGCCAGCAGCTTATCAGGGACCTACGAGCAGTACTTC.